This entry describes one TCR beta chain. A much bigger clone sits one base away, suggesting this may be a read error. The source of the sample is a study of T cells in Graves' hyperthyroidism and ophthalmopathy. Authors of the study amplified TCR beta CDR3 regions from RNA transcripts. Primed by the HTBI set, a first-round RT-PCR was run on the TCR CDR3. TCRdb itself ran the multiplex PCR reads through MiXCR, one entry per CDR3 protein. This sample yields around 440,000 distinct CDR3 sequences, of which approximately 15% are seen a single time; roughly an eighth belongs to the top ten. Input material: blood. This receptor was identified in a woman between 18 and 29 years old with Graves' hyperthyroidism.

CDR3 nucleotide sequence: TGTGCCAGCAGACTTGGACAGGGCGGGCAGTACTTC. Its protein product is CASRLGQGGQYF. The chain employs TRBV6-2 or TRBV6-3 and TRBJ2-7; 8 nucleotides agree with TRBD1. The germline gives CDR1 MNHEY, CDR2 SVGEGT. The trim removed 6 bases at V and 9 bases at J, leaving 7 bases unmatched. The CDR3 length is 12 residues.